These T cell receptor beta chains were read from a single sample in a study of blood T cell repertoires in COVID-19. Generated by immunoSEQ multiplex PCR, the TCRdb table keeps only in-frame clones and is missing some. The sample yields around 300,000 clones, 85% seen once. The sample comprised peripheral blood. Every receptor here comes from a woman in her 50s with active or convalescent COVID-19. Each CDR3 is given with its conserved first and last residue. Each record gives: J gene, clone size, V gene, D gene, CDR3 DNA, CDR3 protein. D genes are given only for firm matches. Size is omitted from some rows. Given values are once, few, many or a class for expanded clones.

TRBJ2-2	few	TRBV28	.	TGTGCCAGCAGGCCTAATGTCGGGGAGCTGTTTTTT	CASRPNVGELFF
TRBJ2-1	.	TRBV19	TRBD1	TGTGCCAGTAGTACCCGACAGGGGGCAGGCAATGAGCAGTTCTTC	CASSTRQGAGNEQFF
TRBJ2-2	.	TRBV5-1	.	TGCGCCAGCAGCTTGGACTCCTCCACCGGGGAGCTGTTTTTT	CASSLDSSTGELFF
TRBJ2-1	.	TRBV5-6	TRBD2	TGTGCCAGCAGCCATTTAGGGACTAGCGGGAACAATGAGCAGTTCTTC	CASSHLGTSGNNEQFF
TRBJ2-2	.	TRBV15	TRBD2	TGTGCCACCAGCAGAGATAGGACTAGCGGGAGAGAGGGCGGGGAGCTGTTTTTT	CATSRDRTSGREGGELFF
TRBJ2-7	few	TRBV6-2/TRBV6-3	.	TGTGCCAGCAGTTTTTTGACGGGAGAGAGAGGCGAGCAGTACTTC	CASSFLTGERGEQYF
TRBJ2-2	.	TRBV5-5	TRBD2	TGTGCCAGCAGCTTGGTGCTAGCGGGAGGAGGTACCGGGGAGCTGTTTTTT	CASSLVLAGGGTGELFF
TRBJ2-1	.	TRBV14	TRBD2	TGTGCCAGCAGCCAAGTGGGCGGGAGTCTTGAGCAGTTCTTC	CASSQVGGSLEQFF
TRBJ1-6	once	TRBV14	.	TGTGCCAGCAGCCAAGGCGCTTTTAGTTCACCCCTCCACTTT	CASSQGAFSSPLHF
TRBJ1-2	.	TRBV29-1	.	TGCAGCGTTGACGGAGCGGCATCGAGTGGCTACACCTTC	CSVDGAASSGYTF
TRBJ2-5	.	TRBV7-2	TRBD1	TGTGCCAGCAGCCCTAACTGGGGACAGGGGCACCTGGGTGAGACCCAGTACTTC	CASSPNWGQGHLGETQYF
TRBJ1-4	.	TRBV18	.	TGTGCCAGCTCACCAGCGGCGCGCGGGCGAACTAATGAAAAACTGTTTTTT	CASSPAARGRTNEKLFF
TRBJ1-5	once	TRBV24-1	.	TGTGCCACCAGTGACTCAGGGTTCTTAAATCAGCCCCAGCATTTT	CATSDSGFLNQPQHF
TRBJ2-7	.	TRBV2	TRBD1	TGTGCCAGCAGTAGGACAGGGGAAGAGGGGCAGCAGTACTTC	CASSRTGEEGQQYF
TRBJ2-7	few	TRBV12-2	.	TGTGCAAGTCGCTTAGTGATAGGAGGCGAGCAGTACTTC	CASRLVIGGEQYF
TRBJ1-5	.	TRBV6-5	.	TGTGCCAGCAGTTCGAACGCAGGGTACGATCAGCCCCAGCATTTT	CASSSNAGYDQPQHF
TRBJ2-3	.	TRBV19	.	TGTGCCAGTAGTATAGGCAGGGGTGAGGGGACGCAGTATTTT	CASSIGRGEGTQYF
TRBJ1-1	.	TRBV5-1	TRBD1	TGCGCCAGCAGCTTGAGGTTCTGGGACAGGGGGATTACTGAAGCTTTCTTT	CASSLRFWDRGITEAFF
TRBJ2-3	once	TRBV4-1	TRBD2	TGCGCCAGCAGCCAAGCACGATCTAGCGGGCCCAGCACAGATACGCAGTATTTT	CASSQARSSGPSTDTQYF
TRBJ2-3	.	TRBV5-4	TRBD1	TGTGCCAGCCGGGGCAGGGGGACAGATACGCAGTATTTT	CASRGRGTDTQYF
TRBJ1-2	.	TRBV27	TRBD1	TGTGCCAGCGCCCGGGACAGGGAGGGAGCTAACTATGGCTACACCTTC	CASARDREGANYGYTF
TRBJ1-1	.	TRBV7-8	.	TGTGCCAGCAGCGACGCGAGACAAGGGAACACTGAAGCTTTCTTT	CASSDARQGNTEAFF
TRBJ1-2	.	TRBV28	.	TGTGCCAGCATTCACCAGGGGAACTATGGCTACACCTTC	CASIHQGNYGYTF
TRBJ2-3	.	TRBV10-3	TRBD2	TGTGCCATCACCCCTAGCGGGAGGACAGATACGCAGTATTTT	CAITPSGRTDTQYF
TRBJ2-2	.	TRBV23-1	.	TGCGCCAGCAGTCATGCAGGGCAGAACACCGGGGAGCTGTTTTTT	CASSHAGQNTGELFF
TRBJ2-3	.	TRBV10-3	TRBD1	TGTGCCATCAGCCAGCGGACAGGGGCGGGAAGTGCTAGCACAGATACGCAGTATTTT	CAISQRTGAGSASTDTQYF
TRBJ1-2	once	TRBV18	.	TGTGCCAGCTCACTGGTTCCGGGAAAGTCTCCTACTAACTATGGCTACACCTTC	CASSLVPGKSPTNYGYTF
TRBJ2-3	few	TRBV2	TRBD2	TGTGCCAGCAGTGAGTATAGCGGGAGGACAGATACGCAGTATTTT	CASSEYSGRTDTQYF
TRBJ2-6	.	TRBV28	TRBD1	TGTGCCAGCAGTTTTCTGGGACAGTCGAACTCTGGGGCCAACGTCCTGACTTTC	CASSFLGQSNSGANVLTF
TRBJ1-2	.	TRBV28	.	TGTGCCAGCAGTTTATTAGGGGGGGACTATGGCTACACCTTC	CASSLLGGDYGYTF
TRBJ2-4	.	TRBV5-4	.	TGTGCCAGCAGCTCCCGGGACATTCCTCACATTCAGTACTTC	CASSSRDIPHIQYF
TRBJ1-1	.	TRBV5-4	.	TGTGCCAGCAGCAACGTAGAGAACACTGAAGCTTTCTTT	CASSNVENTEAFF
TRBJ2-5	.	TRBV5-4	TRBD2	TGTGCCAGCAGCCCCGGGGGGGTGACCCAGTACTTC	CASSPGGVTQYF
TRBJ2-7	.	TRBV10-3	TRBD1	TGTGCCGCCAAGGGAGACAGGGACGAAGAGCAGTACTTC	CAAKGDRDEEQYF
TRBJ2-3	.	TRBV6-2/TRBV6-3	TRBD1	TGTGCCAGCAGTTACTCCGACAGGGGGGTAGAGTTGGGCACAGATACGCAGTATTTT	CASSYSDRGVELGTDTQYF
TRBJ1-2	.	TRBV28	.	TGTGCCAGCACAGGATCCAGGGGTGGCTACACCTTC	CASTGSRGGYTF
TRBJ2-1	.	TRBV5-1	TRBD2	TGCGCCAGCAGTGCGGGACTACCTGCGACTAATGAGCAGTTCTTC	CASSAGLPATNEQFF
TRBJ2-7	.	TRBV4-2	TRBD1	TGTGCCAGCAGCCAAGATAGGGGGCGCCGCGAGCAGTACTTC	CASSQDRGRREQYF
TRBJ1-1	.	TRBV5-1	TRBD1	TGCGCCAGCAGCGAGACAGGGCCTTTGAACACTGAAGCTTTCTTT	CASSETGPLNTEAFF
TRBJ1-1	.	TRBV12-3/TRBV12-4	TRBD1	TGTGCCAGCAGTTTATTCGGGACAGTTGAAGCTTTCTTT	CASSLFGTVEAFF
TRBJ2-7	.	TRBV5-4	.	TGTGCCAGCAGCTTAGGGCGGAGGAGCTCCTACGAGCAGTACTTC	CASSLGRRSSYEQYF
TRBJ1-1	.	TRBV2	.	TGTGCCAGCAGGGTGCAGGGCCTCGGAACTGAAGCTTTCTTT	CASRVQGLGTEAFF
TRBJ2-1	.	TRBV9	TRBD2	TGTGCCAGCAGCGTAGAGTTGGGAGGGAGTGAGCAGTTCTTC	CASSVELGGSEQFF